The clone carrying this TCR beta chain was seen a handful of times. Its target is not known. PBMCs, at least 6 million per sample, were isolated. These data come from a study of blood T cells in healthy people across ages. Study-wide results and caveats: The study found more naive CD4+ cells and higher diversity in long-lived than aged donors. Total diversity from one million sequenced T cells was likely underestimated.

With a J-beta primer mix and a sample-barcoded 5' primer, a second PCR ran about 6 to 11 cycles. TCRdb re-analysed the 5' RACE reads in MiXCR, keeping a single row per CDR3 protein. The table shows roughly 730,000 distinct CDR3 sequences, with around 50% occurring only once. Looked up from germline, CDR1 is PRHDT and CDR2 is FYEKMQ (reference sequence). The CDR3 contains 14 residues. The germline V and J ends were trimmed by 0 bases and 7 bases, with 10 bases remaining between them. The sample was blood. The receptor was derived from a man aged 35 to 55 in good health. The rearrangement joins TRBV13 to TRBJ2-4; no definite D call. DNA of the CDR3: TGTGCCAGCAGCTTAGGGCACCTCGGGAACATTCAGTACTTC. Residues: CASSLGHLGNIQYF.